This T cell receptor beta chain was obtained from a study of blood T cells in healthy people across ages (dated by TCRdb to the mid-2010s). Broadly, across the study: In model experiments, template switching captured roughly one uniquely barcoded TCR beta cDNA molecule for every two T cells. Donors of different ages were randomly distributed across sequencing lanes to avoid experimental bias. The study measured age-related changes in TCR beta repertoire diversity using deep sequencing normalized with unique cDNA molecular identifiers. Donors were grouped into four age groups: young (average 16 years), middle-aged (39), aged (about 60) and long-lived (82). For two donors (one aged 18 to 30 and one aged 80 or older), the study analyzed two additional independent replicas of 1 million unique cDNA reads from the same blood draw.

This clonotype has a handful of counts. Its target antigen remains unknown. No base quality values were provided; no much bigger clone lies one nucleotide off. The CDR3 covers 14 residues, taking in both the cysteine and the phenylalanine. The sequence is cut down to CDR3 DNA, 42 bases in frame from base 1. The germline V gene (reference sequence) specifies SEHNR as CDR1 and FQNEAQ as CDR2. V gives up 1 base and J gives up 6 bases, and the segment between their germline ends measures 12 bases. Broader findings and caveats from the paper: A strong correlation was found between observed TCR beta diversity and the percentage of naive T cells measured by flow cytometry. Conclusive comparison of naive and antigen-experienced compartments was prevented by the profiling of bulk unsorted PBMCs. Compared with the aged group, the long-lived group had more naive CD4+ T cells, fewer expanded clones and increased TCR diversity, a pattern suggesting age selection. Because the CMV infection status of the donors was unknown, age-related changes in expanded clonotypes may potentially have been confounded. As age increased, observed TCR beta diversity per million T cells dropped in a roughly linear way, and a significant reduction was already evident by age about 40. Estimates of total diversity based on one million sequenced T cells were considered lower bounds and underestimates.

Library generation was performed with 5' RACE. Sequencing used an Illumina HiSeq 2500. A second PCR of roughly 7 to 12 cycles was performed with a sample-barcoded 5' primer and a J-beta primer mix. A template-switch 5' adaptor carrying 12 random nucleotides introduced a unique molecular identifier onto each TCR beta cDNA molecule. Each sample yielded at least 2.5 million CDR3-containing paired-end reads. First-strand cDNA synthesis was performed from all RNA using the Mint cDNA synthesis kit, with priming by a TRBC-specific oligonucleotide. All cDNA was treated with uracil-DNA glycosylase and then went through a first 18-cycle PCR with the universal primers M1SS and BC2_uni_R. Concerning the study's data processing: Each sample was normalized by randomly selecting 1 million high-quality reads, each carrying a distinct molecular identifier. Reads sharing molecular identifiers were discarded rather than binned into consensus sequences. CDR3 identification, clonotype clustering and error correction used MiTCR with a Q25 quality threshold and the strictest error-elimination algorithm. A nonparametric unseen species model using Euler transformation provided a lower-bound estimate of total TCR beta diversity. TCRdb trimmed the raw reads at Q25, called clones with MiXCR and kept productive beta chains. Every CDR3 protein is listed once, alongside the most common genes and DNA of its rows. It is TCRdb's table, rather than the study itself, that gives the V and J calls and clone size. Counted in this sample were some 1 million distinct CDR3 sequences; 40% to 55% of them appeared once. Approximately 19% of the sample is held by the ten biggest clonotypes.

The approximately 39 donors, aged about 6 to 90 years, were systemically healthy Caucasian individuals from Russia. Each donor gave roughly 11 milliliters of peripheral blood, drawn into EDTA-treated Vacutainer tubes. Ficoll-Paque density-gradient centrifugation was used to isolate PBMCs, with at least 7 million per sample. Trizol reagent was used to extract total RNA from the PBMCs, yielding at least 5.5 micrograms per sample. The percentages of naive CD45RAhigh/CD27high T cells were determined by flow cytometry on a PBMC aliquot from every donor. Sample: blood. This receptor was obtained from a woman in her sixties in good health. The chain is made from TRBV7-9 and TRBJ1-2; the D gene identity is not certain. CDR3 loop: CASSLDFGLDGYTF. The DNA reads as follows: TGTGCCAGCAGCTTAGATTTTGGGTTGGATGGCTACACCTTC.